These 32 T cell receptor beta chains share one sample of origin, sequenced in a study of blood T cell repertoires in COVID-19. Sequencing used immunoSEQ multiplex PCR; TCRdb keeps in-frame clones, though not all of them. Seen here are under 300,000 clones, 70% to 90% observed once, and the top ten hold approximately 10%. Sequenced: peripheral blood. The receptors originated from a woman between 65 and 79 years old with acute or convalescent COVID-19.

This chain links TRBV7-2 with TRBJ1-2; D is unresolved. In germline, CDR1 is SGHTA, CDR2 FQGNSA. The CDR3 is 12 amino acids. V lost 3 bases and J 4 bases, leaving 6 bases between the germline ends. The CDR3 loop is CASSFRVYGYTF. In nucleotides, the CDR3 is TGTGCCAGCAGCTTCCGGGTCTATGGCTACACCTTC.

The chain carries TRBV18 and TRBJ1-6; D is uncertain. The CDR3 length is 15 residues. Germline CDR1 KGHSH, CDR2 LQKENI. The germline V and J ends were trimmed by 6 bases and 9 bases, with 18 bases remaining between them. CDR3 protein: CASSPSSPEFSPLHF. DNA for the CDR3: TGTGCCAGCTCCCCATCTAGCCCTGAATTTTCACCCCTCCACTTT.

The V gene is TRBV2, the J gene TRBJ1-6; tentatively, D is TRBD1 (5 bases). The CDR3 extends over 15 amino acids. V lost 6 bases and J lost 0, with 9 bases in between. CDR1 is SNHLY and CDR2 is FYNNEI in the germline V gene. The CDR3 nucleotides read TGTGCCAGCAGAGCCCAGGGCTCCTATAATTCACCCCTCCACTTT. Its translation is CASRAQGSYNSPLHF.

The chain links TRBV5-6 to TRBJ2-5, with 10 bases matching TRBD2. The length of the CDR3 is 15 residues. The germline CDR1 and CDR2 sequences are SGHDT and YYEEEE. The junction had 6 bases not matched to a gene; V was cut back by 0 bases and J by 7 bases. The CDR3 DNA reads TGTGCCAGCAGCTTGGCCGTAGCGGGGGGTACGACCCAGTACTTC. Its protein is CASSLAVAGGTTQYF.

V is TRBV11-2 and J is TRBJ2-7; TRBD2 aligns across 10 bases. The CDR3 is 13 amino acids. The germline V gene encodes CDR1 SGHAT and CDR2 FQNNGV. Trimming cost V 8 bases and J 1 base; bases outside gene matches: 2. The CDR3 sequence: CASSSGGSYEQYF. In DNA form, the CDR3 reads TGTGCCAGCTCTAGCGGGGGATCCTACGAGCAGTACTTC. The whole variable domain, filled in from reference TRBV11-2 and TRBJ2-7, reads EAGVAQSPRYKIIEKRQSVAFWCNPISGHATLYWYQQILGQGPKLLIQFQNNGVVDDSQLPKDRFSAERLKGVDSTLKIQPAKLEDSAVYLCASSSGGSYEQYFGPGTRLTVT.

The rearrangement joins TRBV9 to TRBJ2-1; 8 bases are shared with TRBD2. Germline trimming cut 0 bases from V and 9 bases from J; bases unmatched to any gene: 8. Looked up from germline, CDR1 is SGDLS and CDR2 is YYNGEE. The length of the CDR3 is 15 residues. CDR3 in amino acids: CASSVDERGRGEQFF. In DNA, the CDR3 is TGTGCCAGCAGCGTAGACGAGCGGGGGCGAGGTGAGCAGTTCTTC.

The J gene is TRBJ1-2, the V gene TRBV11-2; TRBD1 is a possible D gene (5 bases). The CDR3 consists of 13 residues. Trimming removed 6 bases from V and 10 bases from J, with 18 bases in between. Per the germline V gene, CDR1 is SGHAT and CDR2 is FQNNGV. The CDR3 DNA is TGTGCCAGCAGTTGGCAGGGTTCCCTCTCCTACACCTTC. It encodes CASSWQGSLSYTF.

About this clone: A junction boundary mismatches the germline segment, possibly from a read error. The rearrangement links TRBV5-1 to TRBJ2-5; 10 bases agree with TRBD2. Germline-derived CDR1 and CDR2 are SGHRS and YFSETQ. The CDR3 loop spans 16 amino acids. DNA for the CDR3: TGCGCCCGCAGCTTGGGGCCAGCGGGGGGGCAAGAGACCCAGTACTTC. It specifies CARSLGPAGGQETQYF.

This clone was picked up one time. The V gene is TRBV18, the J gene TRBJ1-2, with TRBD1 matching over 10 bases. The CDR3 consists of 14 residues. Per the germline V gene, CDR1 is KGHSH and CDR2 is LQKENI. The V gene end was trimmed by 5 bases and the J gene end by 6 bases; junction bases not matched to a gene: 6. The CDR3 protein is CASSTRDRGHGYTF. The CDR3 DNA reads as TGTGCCAGCTCAACCCGGGACAGGGGCCATGGCTACACCTTC.

V usage is TRBV7-3 and J usage is TRBJ1-1, with D unresolved. The V gene lost 2 bases and the J gene lost 0 bases, with 4 bases spanning the gap. This CDR3 contains 13 residues. Germline V CDR1 and CDR2: SGHTA, FQGTGA. CDR3: CASSLDLNTEAFF. The CDR3 DNA is TGTGCCAGCAGCTTAGACTTGAACACTGAAGCTTTCTTT.

V is TRBV2 and J is TRBJ2-2; 7 bases map to TRBD2. The germline V gene has CDR1 SNHLY and CDR2 FYNNEI. Trimming at V came to 4 bases and at J to 4 bases, leaving 6 bases not matched to a gene. The CDR3 consists of 15 residues. The CDR3 reads CASSVTSLSTGELFF. CDR3 DNA: TGTGCCAGCAGTGTGACTAGCCTCAGCACCGGGGAGCTGTTTTTT.

The V call is TRBV9, the J call TRBJ1-1; D is unresolved. Germline V gene lookup returns CDR1 SGDLS and CDR2 YYNGEE. CDR3 length: 14 amino acids. The germline V and J ends were trimmed by 0 bases and 1 base, with 7 bases remaining between them. The CDR3 loop reads CASSVATANTEAFF. In nucleotides, the CDR3 is TGTGCCAGCAGCGTAGCTACAGCGAACACTGAAGCTTTCTTT.

The chain has TRBV7-8 and TRBJ2-1; TRBD1 matches at 8 bases. The CDR3 is 17 residues long. J lost 3 bases, V lost 2 bases, and 9 bases had no gene match. The V gene's germline CDR1 is SGHVS and CDR2 FQNEAQ. CDR3 sequence: CASSLISGQAFYNEQFF. The DNA for the CDR3 is TGTGCCAGCAGCTTAATTTCGGGACAGGCCTTCTACAATGAGCAGTTCTTC.

The chain joins TRBV6-2 or TRBV6-3 to TRBJ1-5; maybe TRBD1 (5 bases). The CDR3 covers 14 residues. Germline V gene lookup returns CDR1 MNHEY and CDR2 SVGEGT. V lost 2 bases and J lost 7, with 12 bases in between. In DNA, the CDR3 is TGTGCCAGCAGTTACCTGACAGATACCCAGCCCCAGCATTTT. It codes for CASSYLTDTQPQHF.

Note on this clone: This CDR3 is also generated by other DNA sequences in the sample. The rearrangement links TRBV7-9 to TRBJ1-1, with 7 nucleotides matching TRBD1. J gave up 2 bases and V 5 bases, and 8 bases lay outside the gene matches. CDR3 length: 15 amino acids. Germline lookup yields CDR1 SEHNR and CDR2 FQNEAQ (reference sequence). DNA of the CDR3: TGTGCCAGCAGCCCCAGGGGACAGATCAACACTGAAGCTTTCTTT. It encodes CASSPRGQINTEAFF.

The chain employs TRBV10-3 and TRBJ1-3; D gene unclear. The germline V gene encodes CDR1 ENHRY and CDR2 SYGVKD. The CDR3 totals 14 residues. V lost 2 bases to trimming and J lost 1 base, with 6 bases between them. CDR3 DNA sequence: TGTGCCATCAGTGAGGCAGGATCTGGAAACACCATATATTTT. Translation: CAISEAGSGNTIYF.

This rearrangement joins TRBV6-5 to TRBJ1-5; D is possibly TRBD1 (6 bases). This CDR3 has 13 residues. Germline assignment: CDR1 MNHEY and CDR2 SVGAGI. Trimming shortened V by 6 bases and J by 4 bases, and 10 bases separated the two germline ends. CDR3 amino acids: CASRGTFNQPQHF. The CDR3 DNA follows: TGTGCCAGCAGGGGGACATTTAATCAGCCCCAGCATTTT.

The chain combines TRBV18 with TRBJ2-5, with 10 bases aligning to TRBD1. With 2 bases clipped from V and 3 bases from J, the junction kept 3 bases outside the gene matches. The CDR3 is made up of 15 amino acids. From germline, CDR1 is KGHSH and CDR2 LQKENI. CDR3 nucleotides: TGTGCCAGCTCACCAGGGACAGGGGTCAAAGAGACCCAGTACTTC. It specifies CASSPGTGVKETQYF.

The V call is TRBV5-5, the J call TRBJ2-3; D is uncertain. CDR3 length: 13 amino acids. Germline V CDR1 and CDR2: SGHKS, YYEKEE (reference sequence). Trimming shortened V by 5 bases and J by 2 bases, and 9 bases separated the two germline ends. CDR3 sequence (DNA): TGTGCCAGCAGACCACCACTCACAGATACGCAGTATTTT. Its protein is CASRPPLTDTQYF.

This chain uses TRBV14 with TRBJ2-1, with D hard to call. Germline CDR1 SGHDN, CDR2 FVKESK. This CDR3 region has 16 residues. V was clipped by 2 bases and J by 7 bases, with 18 bases between them. The CDR3 nucleotides read TGTGCCAGCAGCCAAAGTTTGGCCCCCGTGTTGAATGAGCAGTTCTTC. The encoded protein is CASSQSLAPVLNEQFF.

V gene TRBV29-1 combines with J gene TRBJ1-2; D is possibly TRBD1 (6 bases). The CDR3 loop spans 15 amino acids. V dropped 3 bases and J dropped 6 bases, with 20 bases sitting between them. The germline CDR1 and CDR2 sequences are SQVTM and ANQGSEA. The chain's CDR3 is CSVDGPVGGANGYTF. The CDR3 bases are TGCAGCGTTGATGGACCCGTCGGGGGGGCAAATGGCTACACCTTC.

The chain recombines TRBV14 with TRBJ2-1; 10 bases are a match to TRBD2. The CDR3 extends over 15 amino acids. Germline values: CDR1 SGHDN, CDR2 FVKESK. Trimming removed 1 base from V and 7 bases from J; junction bases left unmatched: 4. CDR3 in amino acids: CASSQVSGGSNEQFF. The CDR3 DNA sequence: TGTGCCAGCAGCCAAGTTAGCGGGGGGTCGAATGAGCAGTTCTTC.

The chain combines TRBV5-1 with TRBJ2-7; the D is unclear. The CDR3 is 14 amino acids. Germline V gives CDR1 SGHRS, CDR2 YFSETQ. The V end was cut by 4 bases, the J end by 4 bases, with 15 bases between. In DNA form, the CDR3 reads TGCGCCAGCAGCCCCACCTCGGTGTTATACGAGCAGTACTTC. It is translated as CASSPTSVLYEQYF.

V usage is TRBV7-2 and J usage is TRBJ2-1; D is perhaps TRBD1 (6 bases). Germline loops: CDR1 SGHTA, CDR2 FQGNSA. The CDR3 contains 16 residues. Deletions cut 1 base from V and 2 bases from J, with 12 bases between. CDR3 region: CASSLVTGFAYNEQFF. The CDR3 region has the DNA TGTGCCAGCAGCTTAGTAACAGGGTTTGCCTACAATGAGCAGTTCTTC.

The chain joins TRBV18 to TRBJ2-7; the match to TRBD2 covers 8 bases. The CDR3 is 15 residues long. Unmatched junction bases numbered 7, after V lost 0 bases and J lost 6 bases. Germline CDR1 is KGHSH and CDR2 is LQKENI. DNA for the CDR3: TGTGCCAGCTCACCACCGGCCCGGGGGGGGTCCGAGCAGTACTTC. Protein product: CASSPPARGGSEQYF.

This clone has a handful of counts. The J gene is TRBJ2-1, the V gene TRBV19; D may be TRBD2 (6 bases). The V gene's germline CDR1 is LNHDA and CDR2 SQIVND (reference sequence). The CDR3 has 18 amino acids. Between the trimmed V and J ends, which lost 1 base and 3 bases, there was a span of 19 bases. The CDR3, as DNA: TGTGCCAGTAGTATAGGTTGGCGGGGAAAAAGGGTCTACAATGAGCAGTTCTTC. Its protein is CASSIGWRGKRVYNEQFF.

In its sample, this clone was seen a few times. The rearrangement joins TRBV18 to TRBJ1-2; 8 bases match TRBD1. The J segment lost 9 bases and the V segment lost 6 bases, leaving 12 bases of the junction unmatched. This CDR3 region has 14 residues. Germline CDR1 and CDR2: KGHSH and LQKENI. CDR3 residues: CASSQGDRGRRYTF. CDR3 in DNA: TGTGCCAGCTCCCAAGGAGACAGGGGCCGTCGCTACACCTTC.

This chain joins TRBV5-1 and TRBJ1-6, with 9 bases aligning to TRBD1. The CDR3 is 14 amino acids. V gave up 4 bases and J gave up 10 bases; unmatched junction bases: 6. Germline V gives CDR1 SGHRS, CDR2 YFSETQ. CDR3 amino acids: CASSPLDRGSPLHF. CDR3 in DNA: TGCGCCAGCAGCCCCTTGGACAGGGGCTCACCCCTCCACTTT.

The chain carries TRBV5-4 and TRBJ1-2; a possible D gene is TRBD1 (5 bases). CDR3 length: 13 amino acids. Germline CDR1 SGHNT, CDR2 YYREEE (reference sequence). V lost 0 bases and J 8 bases, leaving 11 bases between the germline ends. The CDR3 sequence: CASSLAAGPGYTF. Here the CDR3 DNA reads TGTGCCAGCAGCTTGGCGGCAGGGCCAGGCTACACCTTC.

The chain uses TRBV9 and TRBJ1-3, with TRBD1 identical over 7 bases. Losses at the gene ends were 4 bases for V and 0 bases for J; bases not matched to a gene: 1. Germline-derived CDR1 and CDR2 are SGDLS and YYNGEE. The CDR3 contains 14 residues. CDR3 DNA: TGTGCCAGCAGCCGGGACAGCTCTGGAAACACCATATATTTT. Protein product: CASSRDSSGNTIYF.

J is TRBJ1-6 and V is TRBV5-5; 10 positions match TRBD1. The CDR3 runs 13 residues. The V and J ends lost 4 bases and 13 bases, in that order; junction bases with no gene match: 5. Germline values: CDR1 SGHKS, CDR2 YYEKEE (reference sequence). The CDR3 region has the DNA TGTGCCAGCAGCCGGGACAGGGGATTCCCCCTCCACTTT. It is translated as CASSRDRGFPLHF.

The rearrangement links TRBV7-2 to TRBJ1-5; D unresolved. The germline V gene has CDR1 SGHTA and CDR2 FQGNSA. Trimming removed 1 base from V and 0 bases from J, with 7 bases in between. The CDR3 totals 15 residues. Here the CDR3 DNA reads TGTGCCAGCAGCTTAGACTTAAATAGCAATCAGCCCCAGCATTTT. Its translation is CASSLDLNSNQPQHF.